The rows below give T cell receptor beta chains drawn from one sample of a study of post-analysis software for immune sequencing data. MiXCR, applied by TCRdb to the PCR reads, yields one record per CDR3 protein. The table has roughly 400,000 distinct CDR3 sequences, approximately 38% seen once. The source material was blood. Receptor source: a girl aged 2-10 years with multiple sclerosis. CDR3s include the opening cysteine and the closing phenylalanine or tryptophan. A D gene is named only where the DNA matches it firmly. Part of the rows lack a size; the others show once, few, many or a class for expanded clones.

J | V | size | D | CDR3 | DNA
TRBJ2-7 | TRBV6-5 | few | - | CASSYSRVPTYEQYF | TGTGCCAGCAGTTACTCGAGAGTCCCAACGTACGAGCAGTACTTC
TRBJ1-2 | TRBV10-3 | - | - | CAIKESSPYGYTF | TGTGCCATCAAAGAATCTTCGCCCTATGGCTACACCTTC
TRBJ1-3 | TRBV20-1 | - | - | CSARRGNSGNTIYF | TGCAGTGCTAGGCGGGGTAACTCTGGAAACACCATATATTTT
TRBJ2-5 | TRBV20-1 | - | - | CSARPRGPGAEQYF | TGCAGTGCTAGGCCCCGTGGACCCGGGGCTGAGCAGTACTTC
TRBJ1-4 | TRBV7-2 | - | - | CASSFGSTPEKLFF | TGTGCCAGCAGCTTCGGAAGTACCCCTGAAAAACTGTTTTTT
TRBJ2-1 | TRBV29-1 | - | TRBD2 | CSVEWTSGYNEQFF | TGCAGCGTTGAATGGACTAGCGGGTACAATGAGCAGTTCTTC
TRBJ2-1 | TRBV20-1 | - | - | CSVGVGGGPWDEQFF | TGCAGTGTAGGGGTTGGAGGGGGGCCCTGGGATGAGCAGTTCTTC
TRBJ1-1 | TRBV4-3 | - | - | CASSQGGLGGTEAFF | TGCGCCAGCAGCCAAGGTGGGCTGGGGGGCACTGAAGCTTTCTTT
TRBJ2-3 | TRBV12-3/TRBV12-4 | few | TRBD2 | CASSLARLAGSTDTQYF | TGTGCCAGCAGTTTAGCGCGGCTAGCGGGGAGCACAGATACGCAGTATTTT
TRBJ2-5 | TRBV18 | - | - | CASSPMGIETQYF | TGTGCCAGCTCACCTATGGGAATAGAGACCCAGTACTTC
TRBJ2-7 | TRBV5-5 | few | TRBD2 | CASSQAGGWLSYEQYF | TGTGCCAGCAGCCAAGCGGGAGGGTGGTTATCCTACGAGCAGTACTTC
TRBJ1-2 | TRBV6-5 | few | - | CASNGNYGYTF | TGTGCCAGCAACGGAAACTATGGCTACACCTTC
TRBJ1-6 | TRBV6-5 | - | - | CASRLEGLMGSPLHF | TGTGCCAGCAGGCTCGAGGGTTTAATGGGTTCACCCCTCCACTTT
TRBJ1-1 | TRBV10-1 | once | - | CASSSTDGNTEAFF | TGCGCCAGCAGCTCAACGGACGGGAACACTGAAGCTTTCTTT